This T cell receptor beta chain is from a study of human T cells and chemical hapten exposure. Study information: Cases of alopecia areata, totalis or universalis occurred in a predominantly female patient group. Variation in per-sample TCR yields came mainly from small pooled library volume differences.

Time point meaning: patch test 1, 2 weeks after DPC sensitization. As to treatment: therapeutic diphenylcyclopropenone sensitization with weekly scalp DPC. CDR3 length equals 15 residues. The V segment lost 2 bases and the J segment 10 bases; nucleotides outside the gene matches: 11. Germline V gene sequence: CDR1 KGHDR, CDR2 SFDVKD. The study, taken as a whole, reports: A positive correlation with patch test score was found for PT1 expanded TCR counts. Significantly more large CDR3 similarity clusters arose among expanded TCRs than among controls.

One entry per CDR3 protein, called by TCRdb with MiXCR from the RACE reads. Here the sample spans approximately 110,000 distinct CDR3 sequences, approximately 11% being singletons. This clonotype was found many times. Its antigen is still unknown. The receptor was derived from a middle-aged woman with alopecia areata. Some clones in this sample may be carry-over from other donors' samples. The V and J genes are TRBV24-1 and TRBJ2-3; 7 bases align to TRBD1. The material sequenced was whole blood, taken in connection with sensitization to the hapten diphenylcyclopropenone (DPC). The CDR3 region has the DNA TGTGCCACCAGTGATTCACAGGGGAAAATCCCCCCGCAGTATTTT. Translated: CATSDSQGKIPPQYF.